Listed below are T cell receptor beta chains from one sample, sequenced in a study of cytomegalovirus exposure and HLA in healthy donors. TCRdb keeps only in-frame clones here, not all; method: immunoSEQ multiplex PCR. Of about 98,000 clones in the sample, 75% to 85% are singletons; the top ten hold approximately 10%. The sample was PBMCs. These receptor sequences come from a young man in good health and CMV-seropositive. The CDR3 runs from the conserved cysteine through the conserved F or W. D genes are given only for firm matches. Clone sizes are given selectively: once, few, many, or a class where the clone is expanded.

j_gene,abundance,d_gene,v_gene,len,CDR3aa,CDR3nt
TRBJ1-5,NA,TRBD1,TRBV2,14,CASSPGQGSQPQHF,TGTGCCAGCAGTCCGGGACAGGGAAGTCAGCCCCAGCATTTT
TRBJ1-6,NA,TRBD1,TRBV27,17,CASSSIPGQGLGSPLHF,TGTGCCAGCAGTTCCATCCCGGGACAGGGGTTAGGGTCACCCCTCCACTTT
TRBJ1-5,NA,NA,TRBV2,14,CASSPDRTHQPQHF,TGTGCCAGCAGTCCCGACAGAACCCATCAGCCCCAGCATTTT
TRBJ2-1,NA,TRBD2,TRBV7-9,19,CASSSRTSGERGEGNEQFF,TGTGCCAGCAGCTCACGGACTAGCGGGGAAAGAGGGGAGGGGAATGAGCAGTTCTTC
TRBJ1-1,NA,NA,TRBV6-1,13,CASSGQALQGAFF,TGTGCCAGCAGTGGACAGGCCCTACAGGGAGCTTTCTTT
TRBJ1-2,once,TRBD1,TRBV29-1,13,CSVEVDRVVGYTF,TGCAGCGTTGAAGTGGACAGGGTAGTGGGCTACACCTTC
TRBJ1-5,NA,NA,TRBV5-1,14,CASSWAGGTQPQHF,TGCGCCAGCAGCTGGGCGGGGGGGACTCAGCCCCAGCATTTT
TRBJ2-2,NA,TRBD1,TRBV4-1,17,CASSQEGGQGFGGELFF,TGCGCCAGCAGCCAAGAAGGTGGACAGGGGTTTGGCGGGGAGCTGTTTTTT
TRBJ2-1,NA,TRBD2,TRBV5-1,14,CASGLGGAENEQFF,TGCGCCAGCGGCCTCGGGGGGGCGGAGAATGAGCAGTTCTTC
TRBJ2-1,NA,NA,TRBV6-6,16,CASRKMTGSGYNEQFF,TGTGCCAGCAGGAAGATGACAGGCTCAGGCTACAATGAGCAGTTCTTC
TRBJ2-5,NA,TRBD2,TRBV9,17,CASSVGHLAGPEETQYF,TGTGCCAGCAGCGTAGGGCATCTAGCGGGGCCTGAAGAGACCCAGTACTTC
TRBJ1-6,few,NA,TRBV7-2,13,CAGSLGQGSPLHF,TGTGCCGGCAGCTTAGGGCAGGGATCACCCCTCCACTTT
TRBJ2-2,NA,TRBD2,TRBV10-3,15,CAISWTSGEAGELFF,TGTGCCATCAGTTGGACTAGCGGGGAGGCCGGGGAGCTGTTTTTT
TRBJ1-3,NA,NA,TRBV6-1,19,CASSEGPRDIGYSGNTIYF,TGTGCCAGCAGTGAAGGCCCCAGGGACATTGGGTACTCTGGAAACACCATATATTTT
TRBJ2-7,once,TRBD1,TRBV14,14,CASSQAGQGYEQYF,TGTGCCAGCAGCCAAGCTGGACAGGGCTACGAGCAGTACTTC
TRBJ1-6,NA,TRBD1,TRBV5-4,16,CASSLGGGQGGSPLHF,TGTGCCAGCAGCTTGGGGGGGGGACAGGGAGGTTCACCCCTCCACTTT
TRBJ1-1,NA,TRBD1,TRBV5-4,13,CASRKTGSAEAFF,TGTGCCAGCAGAAAGACAGGGAGCGCTGAAGCTTTCTTT
TRBJ2-2,NA,NA,TRBV2,14,CASRGDSPAGELFF,TGTGCCAGCAGGGGGGACTCTCCGGCCGGGGAGCTGTTTTTT
TRBJ2-6,NA,NA,TRBV28,16,CASSLPGSSGANVLTF,TGTGCCAGCAGTCTCCCGGGGAGCTCTGGGGCCAACGTCCTGACTTTC
TRBJ2-7,NA,NA,TRBV4-1,15,CASSQEYGDANEQYF,TGCGCCAGCAGCCAAGAATACGGGGATGCGAATGAGCAGTACTTC
TRBJ1-4,NA,TRBD1,TRBV28,15,CASSLAGTGDGKLFF,TGTGCCAGCAGTTTAGCCGGGACAGGGGATGGAAAACTGTTTTTT
TRBJ2-4,once,NA,TRBV6-5,16,CASSYARTPAKNIQYF,TGTGCCAGCAGTTACGCCAGAACACCAGCCAAAAACATTCAGTACTTC
TRBJ1-6,NA,NA,TRBV9,14,CASSVGAANSPLHF,TGTGCCAGCAGCGTAGGGGCAGCAAATTCACCCCTCCACTTT
TRBJ2-7,NA,NA,TRBV6-4,15,CASSDSVIDTYEQYF,TGTGCCAGCAGTGACTCGGTCATAGATACCTACGAGCAGTACTTC
TRBJ2-3,NA,TRBD1,TRBV5-1,15,CASSTRQGGTDTQYF,TGCGCCAGCAGCACCCGACAGGGGGGCACAGATACGCAGTATTTT
TRBJ2-1,NA,TRBD1,TRBV5-4,15,CASSLLTGGADEQFF,TGTGCCAGCAGCTTGTTAACAGGGGGCGCAGATGAGCAGTTCTTC
TRBJ2-1,NA,TRBD2,TRBV30,16,CAWSRSSGGRTPEQFF,TGTGCCTGGAGTAGGTCTAGCGGGGGCCGAACCCCTGAGCAGTTCTTC
TRBJ2-2,once,TRBD2,TRBV19,14,CASSNRGGPGELFF,TGTGCCAGTAGTAATCGGGGGGGCCCCGGGGAGCTGTTTTTT
TRBJ1-5,few,NA,TRBV10-3,13,CAITEGSNQPQHF,TGTGCCATCACGGAGGGTTCGAATCAGCCCCAGCATTTT
TRBJ2-7,few,TRBD2,TRBV5-1,16,CASSSIAGTSKYEQYF,TGCGCCAGCAGCTCCATAGCCGGGACTAGTAAATACGAGCAGTACTTC
TRBJ2-5,NA,TRBD1,TRBV6-1,15,CASSPWGQGGETQYF,TGTGCCAGCAGTCCCTGGGGACAGGGAGGAGAGACCCAGTACTTC
TRBJ1-5,NA,TRBD1,TRBV29-1,22,CSPTGGAKSGSVDRGYDQPQHF,TGCAGCCCGACAGGGGGCGCGAAGTCGGGGAGCGTGGATCGTGGATATGATCAGCCCCAGCATTTT
TRBJ1-1,NA,NA,TRBV28,15,CASSLPLRLNTEAFF,TGTGCCAGCAGTTTGCCTCTCAGATTGAACACTGAAGCTTTCTTT
TRBJ1-2,NA,NA,TRBV30,16,CAWSGGTWVPVKGYTF,TGTGCCTGGAGTGGCGGGACTTGGGTACCCGTAAAGGGCTACACCTTC
TRBJ2-1,NA,TRBD2,TRBV5-4,17,CASSSDGLAGFNREQFF,TGTGCCAGCAGCTCCGACGGACTAGCGGGGTTTAATCGTGAGCAGTTCTTC
TRBJ2-7,NA,TRBD1,TRBV30,12,CAWSVTGVEQYF,TGTGCCTGGAGTGTAACAGGGGTGGAGCAGTACTTC
TRBJ2-3,NA,NA,TRBV27,16,CASSQWTPTPLDTQYF,TGTGCCAGCAGTCAGTGGACACCTACGCCTCTGGATACGCAGTATTTT
TRBJ1-1,NA,NA,TRBV5-1,15,CASSLPGLINTEAFF,TGCGCCAGCAGCTTGCCAGGACTCATCAACACTGAAGCTTTCTTT
TRBJ1-1,NA,NA,TRBV13,14,CASSSGRVNTEAFF,TGTGCCAGCAGTTCTGGGCGTGTGAACACTGAAGCTTTCTTT
TRBJ2-7,NA,NA,TRBV15,13,CATSRGVPYEQYF,TGTGCCACCAGCAGGGGAGTCCCCTACGAGCAGTACTTC
TRBJ2-1,NA,NA,TRBV5-1,18,CASSLDAWGGGGGNEQFF,TGCGCCAGCAGCTTGGACGCGTGGGGGGGCGGCGGGGGCAATGAGCAGTTCTTC